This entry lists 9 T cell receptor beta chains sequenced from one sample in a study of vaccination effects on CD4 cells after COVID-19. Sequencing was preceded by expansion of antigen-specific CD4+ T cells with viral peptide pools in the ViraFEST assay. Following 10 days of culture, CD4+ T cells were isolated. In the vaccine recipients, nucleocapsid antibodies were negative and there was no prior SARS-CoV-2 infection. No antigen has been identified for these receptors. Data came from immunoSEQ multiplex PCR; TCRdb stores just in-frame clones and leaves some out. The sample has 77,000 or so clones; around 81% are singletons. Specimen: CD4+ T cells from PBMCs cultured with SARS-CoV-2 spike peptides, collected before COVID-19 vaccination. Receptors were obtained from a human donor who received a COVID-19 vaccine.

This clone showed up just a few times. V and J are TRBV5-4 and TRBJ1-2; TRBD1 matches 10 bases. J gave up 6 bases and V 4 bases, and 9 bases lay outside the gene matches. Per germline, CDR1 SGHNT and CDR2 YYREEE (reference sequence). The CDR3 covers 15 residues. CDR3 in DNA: TGTGCCAGCAGCCGATCCGCCGGGACAGGGGATGGCTACACCTTC. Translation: CASSRSAGTGDGYTF.

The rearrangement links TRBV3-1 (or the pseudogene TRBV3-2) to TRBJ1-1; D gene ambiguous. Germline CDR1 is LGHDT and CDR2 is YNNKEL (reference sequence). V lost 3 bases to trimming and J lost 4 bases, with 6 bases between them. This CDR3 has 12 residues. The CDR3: CASSHWGTEAFF. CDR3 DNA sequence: TGTGCCAGCAGCCACTGGGGCACTGAAGCTTTCTTT.

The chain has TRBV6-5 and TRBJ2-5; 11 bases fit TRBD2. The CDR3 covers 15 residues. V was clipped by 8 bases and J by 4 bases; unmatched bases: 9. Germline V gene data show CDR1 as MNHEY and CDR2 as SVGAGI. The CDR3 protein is CASRLAGHWGETQYF. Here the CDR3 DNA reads TGTGCCAGCCGACTAGCGGGGCACTGGGGAGAGACCCAGTACTTC.

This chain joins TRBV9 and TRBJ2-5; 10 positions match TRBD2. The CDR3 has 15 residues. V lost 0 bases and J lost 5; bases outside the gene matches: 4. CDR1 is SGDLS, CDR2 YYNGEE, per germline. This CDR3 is CASSVGTSGPETQYF. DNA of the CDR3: TGTGCCAGCAGCGTAGGGACTAGCGGCCCCGAGACCCAGTACTTC.

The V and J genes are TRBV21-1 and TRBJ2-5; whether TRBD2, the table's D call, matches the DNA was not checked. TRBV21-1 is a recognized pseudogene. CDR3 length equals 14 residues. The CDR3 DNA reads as TGTGCCAGCAGCAAACGGCGGGGGGAAGAGACCCAGTACTTC. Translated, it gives CASSKRRGEETQYF.

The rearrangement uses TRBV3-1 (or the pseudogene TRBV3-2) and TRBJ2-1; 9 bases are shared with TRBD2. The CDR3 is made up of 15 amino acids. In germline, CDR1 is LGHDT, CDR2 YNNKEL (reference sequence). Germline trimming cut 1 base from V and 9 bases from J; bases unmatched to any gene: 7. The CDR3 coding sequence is TGTGCCAGCAGCCAAGGCGGGGGGGCCGGCGGTGAGCAGTTCTTC. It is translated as CASSQGGGAGGEQFF.

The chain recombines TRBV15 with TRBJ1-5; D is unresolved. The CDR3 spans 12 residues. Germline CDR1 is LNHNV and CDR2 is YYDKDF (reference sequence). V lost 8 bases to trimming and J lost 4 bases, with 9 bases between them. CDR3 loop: CATSSLNQPQHF. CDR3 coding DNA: TGTGCCACCTCCTCTTTGAATCAGCCCCAGCATTTT.

DNA of the CDR3: TGTGCCAGCAGTTTATCAGGGCTAGCGAGGACCGGGGAGCTGTTTTTT. This encodes CASSLSGLARTGELFF. V usage is TRBV27 and J usage is TRBJ2-2, with D tentatively TRBD2 (6 bases). V lost 0 bases and J lost 5, with 13 bases in between. Germline CDR1 and CDR2: MNHEY and SMNVEV (reference sequence). The CDR3 is 16 residues long.

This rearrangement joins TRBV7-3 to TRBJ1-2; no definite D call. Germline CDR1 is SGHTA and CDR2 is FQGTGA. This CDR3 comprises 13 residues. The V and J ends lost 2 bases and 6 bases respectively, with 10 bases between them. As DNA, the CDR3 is TGTGCCAGCAGCTTAGGTGGCAGAGATGGCTACACCTTC. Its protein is CASSLGGRDGYTF.